These 14 T cell receptor beta chains came from one sample sequenced in a study of CD8+ T cells in alopecia areata. Treatment of the sample: oral pan-JAK inhibitor, 5-10 mg twice daily. Reverse transcribed after extraction, RNA yielded cDNA as the sequencing template. The protocol was immunoSEQ multiplex PCR, while the TCRdb copy is restricted to in-frame clones and leaves out a portion. Of approximately 90,000 clones listed, around three quarters are singletons. The specimen was CD8+ T cells sorted from blood, collected at approximately week 42, from a patient treated with tofacitinib. These receptor sequences come from a human donor with alopecia areata.

The chain links TRBV5-6 to TRBJ1-4; unclear D gene. The length of the CDR3 is 16 residues. V was cut by 1 base and J by 4 bases, with 14 bases left in between. CDR1 and CDR2 (germline): SGHDT, YYEEEE. DNA of the CDR3: TGTGCCAGCAGCTTGTCGGGGAACGGTCGTAATGAAAAACTGTTTTTT. It translates to CASSLSGNGRNEKLFF. Looking up the rest from reference TRBV5-6 and TRBJ1-4 gives the full variable domain: DAGVTQSPTHLIKTRGQQVTLRCSPKSGHDTVSWYQQALGQGPQFIFQYYEEEERQRGNFPDRFSGHQFPNYSSELNVNALLLGDSALYLCASSLSGNGRNEKLFFGSGTQLSVL.

V is TRBV5-5 and J is TRBJ1-1, with D maybe TRBD1 (5 bases). The V end was cut by 4 bases, the J end by 4 bases, with 20 bases between. The CDR3 consists of 16 residues. The germline gives CDR1 SGHKS, CDR2 YYEKEE (reference sequence). The CDR3 spells CASSPTSRDVGTEAFF. The CDR3 DNA sequence: TGTGCCAGCAGCCCCACGTCCAGGGATGTTGGCACTGAAGCTTTCTTT.

The rearrangement joins TRBV29-1 to TRBJ1-2; D unresolved. The ends were cut back, 6 bases at V and 7 bases at J, with 18 bases in the middle. Germline CDR1 is SQVTM and CDR2 is ANQGSEA. The CDR3 runs 13 residues. CDR3 protein: CSVEPGSATGYTF. The CDR3 nucleotides are TGCAGCGTGGAGCCGGGGAGCGCCACTGGCTACACCTTC.

The DNA of the CDR3 is TGTGCCAGCAGTTACGTACGGGTCCCAAGCACAGATACGCAGTATTTT. Amino acid sequence: CASSYVRVPSTDTQYF. This sequence joins TRBV6-5 and TRBJ2-3; D not resolved. This CDR3 spans 16 amino acids. With 2 bases removed from V and 0 bases from J, the gap between germline ends came to 12 bases. Germline values: CDR1 MNHEY, CDR2 SVGAGI.

The V and J genes are TRBV29-1 and TRBJ1-1; no firm D call. The germline V gene encodes CDR1 SQVTM and CDR2 ANQGSEA. CDR3 length equals 14 residues. Trimming removed 3 bases from V and 2 bases from J, with 13 bases in between. The chain's CDR3 is CSVDPPAVNTEAFF. The CDR3 bases are TGCAGCGTTGATCCCCCTGCAGTAAACACTGAAGCTTTCTTT.

This chain joins TRBV5-6 and TRBJ1-2; possible D gene TRBD1, 5 bases. In germline, CDR1 is SGHDT, CDR2 YYEEEE. The CDR3 loop spans 14 amino acids. V was shortened by 2 bases and J by 4 bases, with 12 bases between the two germline ends. DNA for the CDR3: TGTGCCAGCAGCTTTCCCACAGGTCTCTATGGCTACACCTTC. This translates into CASSFPTGLYGYTF.

The chain combines TRBV19 with TRBJ1-1; D unresolved. Germline-derived CDR1 and CDR2 are LNHDA and SQIVND (reference sequence). Trimming cost V 9 bases and J 0 bases, with 5 bases left between them. CDR3 size: 11 residues. The CDR3 spells CASTMNTEAFF. In DNA form, the CDR3 reads TGTGCCAGCACAATGAACACTGAAGCTTTCTTT.

The V gene is TRBV29-1, the J gene TRBJ1-1; 7 bases align to TRBD1. This CDR3 comprises 13 residues. V shed 6 bases, J shed 6 bases, and the junction held 10 bases outside the gene matches. Germline V gene sequence: CDR1 SQVTM, CDR2 ANQGSEA. The chain's CDR3 is CSVATDRAPEAFF. CDR3 DNA sequence: TGCAGCGTCGCTACCGACAGGGCCCCTGAAGCTTTCTTT.

This clone showed up just a few times. This rearrangement joins TRBV5-1 to TRBJ2-1, with D uncertain. V was pared by 4 bases and J by 9 bases, with 17 bases between. CDR3 length: 14 amino acids. Germline V gene data show CDR1 as SGHRS and CDR2 as YFSETQ. Here the CDR3 DNA reads TGCGCCAGCAGCCCCTCAGGTTCGGCTGGTGAGCAGTTCTTC. It is translated as CASSPSGSAGEQFF. Complete variable domain (other parts from reference TRBV5-1 and TRBJ2-1): KAGVTQTPRYLIKTRGQQVTLSCSPISGHRSVSWYQQTPGQGLQFLFEYFSETQRNKGNFPGRFSGRQFSNSRSEMNVSTLELGDSALYLCASSPSGSAGEQFFGPGTRLTVL.

By its share, this clone is large. The chain recombines TRBV7-9 with TRBJ2-2; D is perhaps TRBD2 (6 bases). Trimming pared 2 bases from V and 7 bases from J, leaving 14 bases between. The CDR3 is 15 residues long. Germline values: CDR1 SEHNR, CDR2 FQNEAQ (reference sequence). The CDR3 loop reads CASSLMGGISGELFF. The CDR3 DNA follows: TGTGCCAGCAGCTTAATGGGGGGAATCAGCGGGGAGCTGTTTTTT.

The chain links TRBV7-9 to TRBJ1-2; D perhaps matches TRBD1 (6 bases). The CDR3 contains 13 residues. V lost 7 bases and J 8 bases, leaving 17 bases between the germline ends. CDR1 is SEHNR, CDR2 FQNEAQ, per germline (reference sequence). The DNA for the CDR3 is TGTGCCAGCAAACCCACGGGGGGCAGCGGCTACACCTTC. Its protein is CASKPTGGSGYTF.

V is TRBV19 and J is TRBJ2-1; D not resolved. V was pared by 2 bases and J by 5 bases, with 7 bases between. This CDR3 has 13 amino acids. Germline CDR1 is LNHDA and CDR2 is SQIVND (reference sequence). CDR3 loop: CASSIIRHNEQFF. CDR3 DNA: TGTGCCAGTAGTATAATCCGGCACAATGAGCAGTTCTTC.

The J gene is TRBJ1-1, the V gene TRBV10-3; D gene uncertain. CDR1 is ENHRY, CDR2 SYGVKD, per germline. With 7 bases removed from V and 6 bases from J, the gap between germline ends came to 9 bases. This CDR3 has 11 residues. In DNA, the CDR3 is TGTGCCATCAACGACGGATCTGAAGCTTTCTTT. It is translated as CAINDGSEAFF.

The chain is built from TRBV30 and TRBJ1-1; D call uncertain. Trimming pared 0 bases from V and 8 bases from J, leaving 10 bases between. Germline V CDR1 and CDR2: GTSNPN, SVGIG (reference sequence). The CDR3 is 12 amino acids. The chain's CDR3 is CAWSVGKPEAFF. CDR3 bases: TGTGCCTGGAGTGTCGGTAAACCCGAAGCTTTCTTT. The full variable domain, rest sourced from reference TRBV30 and TRBJ1-1, is SQTIHQWPATLVQPVGSPLSLECTVEGTSNPNLYWYRQAAGRGLQLLFYSVGIGQISSEVPQNLSASRPQDRQFILSSKKLLLSDSGFYLCAWSVGKPEAFFGQGTRLTVV.